This passage covers 14 T cell receptor beta chains from one sample sequenced in a study of graft-versus-host responses after intestinal transplantation. The protocol was immunoSEQ multiplex PCR, while the TCRdb copy is restricted to in-frame clones and leaves out a portion. The sample holds tens of thousands of clones; around 90% are singletons and the top ten take around 6.7%. The sequences come from bone marrow, collected 734 days after intestinal transplantation. The receptor set was obtained from a human patient who received an intestinal transplant, so some T cells may come from the graft donor.

The chain combines TRBV7-3 with TRBJ2-5; D is undetermined. From germline, CDR1 is SGHTA and CDR2 FQGTGA. The CDR3 spans 13 residues. V lost 3 bases and J lost 1, with 6 bases in between. The CDR3 sequence is CASSFLAQETQYF. DNA of the CDR3: TGTGCCAGCAGCTTTTTAGCCCAAGAGACCCAGTACTTC.

This clone was counted many times. The chain is built from TRBV4-2 and TRBJ2-3, with 8 bases matching TRBD1. V dropped 0 bases and J dropped 1; count of bases not matched to a gene: 3. This CDR3 spans 16 amino acids. Germline CDR1 reads LGHNA; CDR2 reads YNFKEQ. The CDR3 loop is CASSQDPGQGTDTQYF. The CDR3 DNA is TGTGCCAGCAGCCAAGATCCGGGACAGGGCACAGATACGCAGTATTTT.

The V call is TRBV6-1, the J call TRBJ1-3, with D unresolved. Trimming cost V 0 bases and J 2 bases, with 8 bases left between them. The CDR3 is 15 residues long. Germline CDR1 is MNHNS and CDR2 is SASEGT. The CDR3 protein is CASSEAQSPGNTIYF. CDR3 bases: TGTGCCAGCAGTGAAGCGCAGTCTCCTGGAAACACCATATATTTT.

The rearrangement joins TRBV7-6 to TRBJ2-5; D not resolved. CDR3 length: 13 residues. Germline CDR1 SGHVS, CDR2 FNYEAQ. Trimming cost V 1 base and J 9 bases, with 12 bases left between them. CDR3 nucleotides: TGTGCCAGCAGCTTAGAAGCGCCCCACGCCCAGTACTTC. Translation: CASSLEAPHAQYF. Using reference TRBV7-6 and TRBJ2-5 for the parts outside the CDR3, the full variable domain is GAGVSQSPRYKVTKRGQDVALRCDPISGHVSLYWYRQALGQGPEFLTYFNYEAQQDKSGLPNDRFSAERPEGSISTLTIQRTEQRDSAMYRCASSLEAPHAQYFGPGTRLLVL.

The V gene is TRBV6-6, the J gene TRBJ1-1, with unresolved D. CDR1 MNHNY and CDR2 SVGAGI come from the germline V gene (reference sequence). The V end was cut by 8 bases, the J end by 0 bases, with 16 bases between. This CDR3 has 15 amino acids. The CDR3 nucleotides are TGTGCCAGCTCATGGATAGACGAGATGAACACTGAAGCTTTCTTT. Translation gives CASSWIDEMNTEAFF.

The table lists this clone with a few counts. The chain combines TRBV5-1 with TRBJ2-1; 7 bases line up with TRBD1. Trimming cost V 7 bases and J 4 bases; bases outside gene matches: 5. This CDR3 contains 13 residues. CDR1 is SGHRS and CDR2 is YFSETQ in the germline V gene. CDR3 region: CASGQDTYNEQFF. The CDR3 nucleotides read TGCGCCAGCGGACAGGACACTTACAATGAGCAGTTCTTC. Based on the CDR3 plus reference TRBV5-1 and TRBJ2-1, the full variable domain is KAGVTQTPRYLIKTRGQQVTLSCSPISGHRSVSWYQQTPGQGLQFLFEYFSETQRNKGNFPGRFSGRQFSNSRSEMNVSTLELGDSALYLCASGQDTYNEQFFGPGTRLTVL.

This chain links TRBV9 with TRBJ2-1, with TRBD2 matching 7 bases. The V gene's germline CDR1 is SGDLS and CDR2 YYNGEE. Trimming at V came to 3 bases and at J to 1 base, leaving 4 bases not matched to a gene. The CDR3 consists of 15 residues. CDR3 sequence (DNA): TGTGCCAGCAGCGAGAAAGCGGGGTCCTACAATGAGCAGTTCTTC. This codes for CASSEKAGSYNEQFF.

The rearrangement joins TRBV18 to TRBJ1-5; D unresolved. Germline CDR1 is KGHSH and CDR2 is LQKENI. V lost 2 bases and J 3 bases, leaving 5 bases between the germline ends. The CDR3 is 13 residues long. The CDR3 reads CASSPEINQPQHF. The CDR3 region has the DNA TGTGCCAGCTCACCAGAAATCAATCAGCCCCAGCATTTT.

V and J are TRBV7-9 and TRBJ2-7, with a possible D match to TRBD2 (5 bases). Germline loops: CDR1 SEHNR, CDR2 FQNEAQ (reference sequence). This CDR3 contains 15 residues. V gave up 4 bases and J gave up 3 bases, with 16 bases separating them. The CDR3 loop reads CASSSRYSGYYEQYF. Here the CDR3 DNA reads TGTGCCAGCAGCTCCCGGTACAGCGGTTACTACGAGCAGTACTTC.

This sequence joins TRBV27 and TRBJ1-1, with a tentative D call TRBD1 (5 bases). The CDR3 extends over 12 amino acids. Germline V CDR1 and CDR2: MNHEY, SMNVEV (reference sequence). Trimming pared 2 bases from V and 6 bases from J, leaving 7 bases between. CDR3 sequence reads: CASSLPGAEAFF. In DNA, the CDR3 is TGTGCCAGCAGTTTACCGGGGGCTGAAGCTTTCTTT.

The genes are TRBV5-4 and TRBJ1-1; D is perhaps TRBD1 (5 bases). The CDR3 contains 14 residues. Trimming left V 5 bases short and J 3 bases short, with 14 bases between. The germline gives CDR1 SGHNT, CDR2 YYREEE (reference sequence). The CDR3, as DNA: TGTGCCAGCAGTCCTGGGGGGGACGACACTGAAGCTTTCTTT. Translation gives CASSPGGDDTEAFF.

This sequence joins TRBV6-5 and TRBJ2-7; D call uncertain. The CDR3 is 13 residues long. Germline lookup yields CDR1 MNHEY and CDR2 SVGAGI. Trimming shortened V by 0 bases and J by 5 bases, and 8 bases separated the two germline ends. CDR3: CASSYSWEHEQYF. CDR3 nucleotides: TGTGCCAGCAGTTACTCGTGGGAACACGAGCAGTACTTC.

The table lists this clone with a count of one. V is TRBV27 and J is TRBJ2-3; D remains unclear. The CDR3 loop spans 14 amino acids. Trimming took off 0 bases at V and 4 bases at J, with 8 bases between the two ends. Germline V gene sequence: CDR1 MNHEY, CDR2 SMNVEV (reference sequence). The CDR3 protein is CASSLSSPPDTQYF. The CDR3 region has the DNA TGTGCCAGCAGTTTATCGTCTCCTCCAGATACGCAGTATTTT.

This clone has just a few counts. CDR3 sequence: CASTSPLGYTF. The CDR3 region has the DNA TGTGCCAGTACCTCACCTCTGGGCTACACCTTC. This chain joins TRBV19 and TRBJ1-2; the D is unclear. The CDR3 is 11 residues long. The V gene lost 7 bases and the J gene lost 8 bases, with 11 bases spanning the gap. Germline loops: CDR1 LNHDA, CDR2 SQIVND (reference sequence).